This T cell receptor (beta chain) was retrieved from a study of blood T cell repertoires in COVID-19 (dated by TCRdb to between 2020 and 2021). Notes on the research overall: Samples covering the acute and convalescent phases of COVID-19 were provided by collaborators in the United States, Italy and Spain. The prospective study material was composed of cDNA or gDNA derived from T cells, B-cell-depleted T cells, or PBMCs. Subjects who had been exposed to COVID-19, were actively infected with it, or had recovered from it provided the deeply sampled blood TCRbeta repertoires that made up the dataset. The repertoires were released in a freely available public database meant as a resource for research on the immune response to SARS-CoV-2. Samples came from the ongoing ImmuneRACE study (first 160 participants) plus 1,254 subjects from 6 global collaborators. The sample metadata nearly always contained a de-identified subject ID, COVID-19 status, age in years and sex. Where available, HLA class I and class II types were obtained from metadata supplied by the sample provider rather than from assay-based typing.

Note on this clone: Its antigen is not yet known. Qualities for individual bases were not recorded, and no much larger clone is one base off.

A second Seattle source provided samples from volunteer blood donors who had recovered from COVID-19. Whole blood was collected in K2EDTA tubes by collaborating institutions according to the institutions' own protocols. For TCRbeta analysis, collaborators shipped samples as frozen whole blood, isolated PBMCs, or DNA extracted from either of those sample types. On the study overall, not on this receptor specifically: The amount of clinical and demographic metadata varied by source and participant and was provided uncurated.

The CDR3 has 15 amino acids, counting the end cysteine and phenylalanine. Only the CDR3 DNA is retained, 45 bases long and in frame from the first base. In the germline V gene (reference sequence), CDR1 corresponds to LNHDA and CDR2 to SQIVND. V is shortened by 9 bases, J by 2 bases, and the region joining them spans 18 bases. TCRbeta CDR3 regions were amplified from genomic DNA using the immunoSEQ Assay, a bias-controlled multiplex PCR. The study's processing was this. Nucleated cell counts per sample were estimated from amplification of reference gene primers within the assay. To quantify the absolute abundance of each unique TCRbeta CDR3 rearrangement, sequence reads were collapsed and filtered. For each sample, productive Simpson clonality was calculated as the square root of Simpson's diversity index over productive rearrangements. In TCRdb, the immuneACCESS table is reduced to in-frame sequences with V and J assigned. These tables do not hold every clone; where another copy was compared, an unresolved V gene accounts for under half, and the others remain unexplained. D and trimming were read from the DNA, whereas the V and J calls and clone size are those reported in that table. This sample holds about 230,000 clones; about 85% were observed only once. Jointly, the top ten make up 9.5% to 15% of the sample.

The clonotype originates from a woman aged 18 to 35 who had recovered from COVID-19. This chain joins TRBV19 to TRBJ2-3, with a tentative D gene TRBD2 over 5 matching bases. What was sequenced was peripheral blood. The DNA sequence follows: TGTGCCAGCCGGATTGGGGAGTCCTACACAGATACGCAGTATTTT. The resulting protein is CASRIGESYTDTQYF.